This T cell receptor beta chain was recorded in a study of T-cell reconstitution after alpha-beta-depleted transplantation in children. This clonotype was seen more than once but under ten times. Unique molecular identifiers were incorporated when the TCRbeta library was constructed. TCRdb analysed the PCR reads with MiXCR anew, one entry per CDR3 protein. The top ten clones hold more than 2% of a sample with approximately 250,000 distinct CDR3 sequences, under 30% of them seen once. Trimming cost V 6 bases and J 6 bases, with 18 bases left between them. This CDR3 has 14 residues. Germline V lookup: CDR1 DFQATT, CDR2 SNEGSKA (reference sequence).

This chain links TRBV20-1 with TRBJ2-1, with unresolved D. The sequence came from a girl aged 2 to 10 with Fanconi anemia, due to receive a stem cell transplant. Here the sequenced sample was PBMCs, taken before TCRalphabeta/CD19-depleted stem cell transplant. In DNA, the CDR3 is TGCAGTGCCACTACTATGTGGGTTGGCAATGAGCAGTTCTTC. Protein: CSATTMWVGNEQFF.